These 7 T cell receptor beta chains were sequenced from one sample in a study of T cells after yellow fever vaccination. TCRdb processed the 5' RACE reads anew with MiXCR; each CDR3 protein has one entry. The sample shows 150,000 to 200,000 distinct CDR3 sequences, around 8.5% of them seen only once. Sequenced material: CD8+ T cells sorted from PBMCs, taken 45 days after the yellow fever booster vaccination. The receptors shown here come from a man between 18 and 29 years old who received the YFV17D yellow fever vaccine.

This clonotype was observed a handful of times. V usage is TRBV12-3 or TRBV12-4 and J usage is TRBJ2-3; TRBD2 is a possible D gene (6 bases). The CDR3 extends over 16 amino acids. Trimming pared 2 bases from V and 5 bases from J, leaving 17 bases between. The CDR3 here is CASSLFDSLGGDTQYF. The DNA of the CDR3 is TGTGCCAGCAGTTTATTCGATAGTCTCGGGGGAGATACGCAGTATTTT.

This clonotype was counted ten times or more. V usage is TRBV4-2 and J usage is TRBJ2-2, with a possible D match to TRBD2 (6 bases). The CDR3 runs to 13 residues. V lost 4 bases and J lost 4, with 7 bases in between. The germline CDR1 and CDR2 sequences are LGHNA and YNFKEQ. CDR3 sequence (DNA): TGTGCCAGCAGCCCCGGGGGCACCGGGGAGCTGTTTTTT. It codes for CASSPGGTGELFF.

This clonotype has just a few counts. The V call is TRBV19, the J call TRBJ2-1; TRBD1 is a possible D gene (6 bases). In germline, CDR1 is LNHDA, CDR2 SQIVND (reference sequence). V lost 3 bases, J lost 2 bases, and 14 bases lay in between. This CDR3 comprises 16 residues. This CDR3 reads CASSMGAGRPYNEQFF. The CDR3 nucleotides are TGTGCCAGTAGTATGGGGGCAGGGCGCCCCTACAATGAGCAGTTCTTC.

The chain couples TRBV10-2 to TRBJ2-1, with D possibly being TRBD1 (5 bases). Germline-derived CDR1 and CDR2 are WSHSY and SAAADI. CDR3 length: 14 amino acids. V lost 10 bases to trimming and J lost 4 bases, with 17 bases between them. As DNA, the CDR3 is TGCGCCACCCAACAGGAGAAAGGGTACAATGAGCAGTTCTTC. Translated, it gives CATQQEKGYNEQFF.

The V call is TRBV7-9, the J call TRBJ2-3; 9 bases agree with TRBD2. This CDR3 has 18 residues. Germline lookup yields CDR1 SEHNR and CDR2 FQNEAQ (reference sequence). V lost 3 bases to trimming and J lost 0 bases; unmatched junction nucleotides: 10. This CDR3 reads CASSFQAGGRYSTDTQYF. The CDR3 DNA reads as TGTGCCAGCAGCTTTCAAGCGGGGGGACGTTATAGCACAGATACGCAGTATTTT.

The sample holds a few counts of this clonotype. The rearrangement uses TRBV18 and TRBJ1-2, with D possibly matching TRBD1 (5 bases). Trimming stripped 3 bases from V and 8 bases from J, with 13 bases between. CDR1 KGHSH and CDR2 LQKENI come from the germline V gene. This CDR3 spans 13 amino acids. CDR3 sequence reads: CASSPGRDGGYTF. The CDR3 coding sequence is TGTGCCAGCTCACCCGGAAGGGACGGCGGCTACACCTTC.

There are a few counts of this clonotype. V gene TRBV5-1 combines with J gene TRBJ1-2; 11 bases are a match to TRBD1. V lost 1 base, J lost 6 bases, and 8 bases stayed unmatched. The CDR3 consists of 16 residues. In germline, CDR1 is SGHRS, CDR2 YFSETQ. The CDR3 DNA reads TGCGCCAGCAGCTTGCATCCCGGGACAGGGGGAGATGGCTACACCTTC. Translated, it gives CASSLHPGTGGDGYTF.